This T cell receptor beta chain is from a study of cytomegalovirus exposure and HLA in healthy donors. Study-wide results and caveats: Accounts indicate the classifier identified cytomegalovirus status with strong specificity and sensitivity. CMV antigen specificity of a few CMV-associated chains was confirmed in vitro. It was 160 or so TCR beta chains that were listed as cytomegalovirus-associated.

CDR3 length equals 13 residues. Germline loops: CDR1 LNHDA, CDR2 SQIVND (reference sequence). V shed 4 bases and J 5 bases; nucleotides not matched to a gene: 4. Produced via immunoSEQ multiplex PCR; TCRdb's table is partial and in-frame only. In the table there are approximately 120,000 clones, approximately 89% of which are singletons. With regard to this clone: The antigen remains undetermined.

The material sequenced was PBMCs. This receptor was identified in a young woman in good health and CMV-seronegative. The chain has TRBV19 and TRBJ2-7; 8 bases match TRBD1. DNA for the CDR3: TGTGCCAGTAGTAGTCAGGGGGCTAACGAGCAGTACTTC. Protein: CASSSQGANEQYF.